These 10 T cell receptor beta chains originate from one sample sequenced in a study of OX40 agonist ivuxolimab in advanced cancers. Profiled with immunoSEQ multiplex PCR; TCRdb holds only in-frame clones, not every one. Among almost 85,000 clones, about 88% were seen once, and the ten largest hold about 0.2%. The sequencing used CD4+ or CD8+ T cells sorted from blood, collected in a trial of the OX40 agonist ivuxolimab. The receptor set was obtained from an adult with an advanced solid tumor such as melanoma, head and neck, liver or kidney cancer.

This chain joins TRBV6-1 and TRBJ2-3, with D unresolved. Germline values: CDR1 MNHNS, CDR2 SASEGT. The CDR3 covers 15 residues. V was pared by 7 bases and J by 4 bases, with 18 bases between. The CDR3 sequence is CASTEPAVGSDTQYF. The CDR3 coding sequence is TGTGCCAGCACCGAACCAGCTGTAGGTTCAGATACGCAGTATTTT.

The chain's CDR3 is CSVVGTGVNEQFF. CDR3 bases: TGCAGCGTTGTGGGGACAGGGGTCAATGAGCAGTTCTTC. The chain carries TRBV29-1 and TRBJ2-1, with 10 bases aligning to TRBD1. Germline CDR1 reads SQVTM; CDR2 reads ANQGSEA. Losses at the gene ends were 4 bases for V and 6 bases for J; bases not matched to a gene: 3. The CDR3 is 13 residues long.

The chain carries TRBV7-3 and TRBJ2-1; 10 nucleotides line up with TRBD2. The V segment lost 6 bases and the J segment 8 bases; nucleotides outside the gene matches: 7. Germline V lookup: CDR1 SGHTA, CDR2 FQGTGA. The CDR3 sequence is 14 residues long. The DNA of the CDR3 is TGTGCCAGCAGTCTAGCGGGAGTGGTCGATGAGCAGTTCTTC. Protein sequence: CASSLAGVVDEQFF.

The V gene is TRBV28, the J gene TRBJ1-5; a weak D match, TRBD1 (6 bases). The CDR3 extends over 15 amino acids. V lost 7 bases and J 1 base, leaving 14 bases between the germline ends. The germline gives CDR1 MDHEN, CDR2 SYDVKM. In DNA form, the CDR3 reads TGTGCCAGCACCCCGACAGGTTGGAGCAATCAGCCCCAGCATTTT. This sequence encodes CASTPTGWSNQPQHF.

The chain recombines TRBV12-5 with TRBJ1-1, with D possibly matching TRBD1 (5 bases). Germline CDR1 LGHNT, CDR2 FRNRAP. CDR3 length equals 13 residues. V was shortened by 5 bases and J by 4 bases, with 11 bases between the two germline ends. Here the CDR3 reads CASGQSGFTEAFF. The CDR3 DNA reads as TGTGCTAGTGGTCAATCAGGGTTCACTGAAGCTTTCTTT.

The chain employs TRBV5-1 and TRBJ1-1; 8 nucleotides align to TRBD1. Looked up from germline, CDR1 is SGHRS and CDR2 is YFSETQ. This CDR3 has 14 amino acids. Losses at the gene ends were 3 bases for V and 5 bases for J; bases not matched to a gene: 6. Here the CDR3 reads CASSWQGASTEAFF. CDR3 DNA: TGCGCCAGCAGCTGGCAGGGGGCCTCTACTGAAGCTTTCTTT.

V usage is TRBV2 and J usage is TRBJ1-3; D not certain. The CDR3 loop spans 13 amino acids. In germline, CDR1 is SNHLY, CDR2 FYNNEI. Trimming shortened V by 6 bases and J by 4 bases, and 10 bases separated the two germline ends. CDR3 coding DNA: TGTGCCAGCAGCGGTCTTGGGGGAAACACCATATATTTT. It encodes CASSGLGGNTIYF.

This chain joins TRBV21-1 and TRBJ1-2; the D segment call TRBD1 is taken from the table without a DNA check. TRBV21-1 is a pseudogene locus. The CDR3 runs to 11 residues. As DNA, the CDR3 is TGTGCCAGCAGGCCCAGTCGTGGCTACACCTTC. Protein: CASRPSRGYTF.

The CDR3 DNA reads as TGTGCCAGCAGTTGGGGGGGACAGGGGTACTACAATGAGCAGTTCTTC. Translating gives CASSWGGQGYYNEQFF. The chain links TRBV28 to TRBJ2-1, with 10 bases that match TRBD1. V lost 4 bases, J lost 3 bases, and 6 bases stayed unmatched. The germline V gene has CDR1 MDHEN and CDR2 SYDVKM. This CDR3 contains 16 residues.

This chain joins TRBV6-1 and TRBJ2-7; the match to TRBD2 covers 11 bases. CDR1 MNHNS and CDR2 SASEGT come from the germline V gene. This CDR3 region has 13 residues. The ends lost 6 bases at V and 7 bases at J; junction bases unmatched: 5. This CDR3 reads CASSPRLAGEQYV. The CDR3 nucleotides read TGTGCCAGCAGCCCCAGACTAGCGGGGGAGCAGTACGTC.